What follows describes a single T cell receptor (beta chain). This clone's antigen is unknown. There are no base qualities to consult, and no much larger clone falls within one base. TCR beta repertoires were profiled from peripheral blood of approximately 13 young patients with multiple sclerosis to demonstrate the VDJtools post-analysis software. Multiple sclerosis patients were children and adolescents aged roughly 6 to 17 years. Libraries were prepared through PCR. The instrument given in TCRdb is Illumina HiSeq 2500. Unique molecular identifiers were incorporated into TCR beta cDNA libraries to reduce PCR and sequencing biases. Every 1 to 10 million input T cells yielded roughly 500,000 cDNA molecules, meaning each molecule approximated one T cell. The same protocol used for the earlier healthy control dataset was applied to prepare and sequence the patient libraries. Samples belonging to the same batch were prepared together, multiplexed and sequenced on a shared HiSeq lane. Concerning the study's data processing: Raw barcoded reads were processed with MIGEC, and single-read molecular identifier groups were discarded before consensus assembly and CDR3 extraction. Clonotype tables were post-analysed with VDJtools, normalizing diversity by down-sampling all datasets to the smallest sample size. Repertoire overlap clustering matched CDR3 amino acid but not nucleotide sequences to correct batch-related cross-sample contamination. Starting from the raw public reads, TCRdb applied fastp trimming at Q25, assembled clones with MiXCR and retained in-frame beta chains. CDR3 protein duplicates are merged, each entry listing the most common genes and DNA. TCRdb's processing, not the authors', yielded these V and J calls. This sample holds under 900,000 distinct CDR3 sequences; roughly half were observed only once. Over 4% of the sample lies in the top ten.

This specimen comes from a study of post-analysis software for immune sequencing data (dated by TCRdb to about 2015). About the investigation overall: Relapsing-remitting, secondary progressive and progressive-relapsing multiple sclerosis were recorded as disease courses, and subtype annotation was lacking for some patients. Patient repertoires were compared against about a dozen previously published healthy control repertoires from donors aged roughly 6 to 28 years. A subset of samples was prepared in parallel using single-end sample barcoding, then pooled and co-amplified after Illumina adapter ligation.

Overall study results and their limits: Strong co-clustering of samples prepared in the same batch was shown by direct clustering with F measure, prompting a batch-effect correction. The control group was slightly older than the multiple sclerosis patient group. Compared with controls, multiple sclerosis patients had significantly lower normalized Chao1 diversity, a finding suggesting substantial peripheral T-cell clonal expansion.

The source of this sequence is a girl under 18 with multiple sclerosis. Input material: blood.

The DNA is TGTGCCAGCAGCCAAAAAGGGGGCTCCTACAATGAGCAGTTCTTC. Its translation reads: CASSQKGGSYNEQFF. The rearrangement joined TRBV5-4 to TRBJ2-1, and perhaps TRBD1 as D gene, on 6 matching bases. V loses 4 bases of germline sequence and J loses 0 bases, and the interval between the two ends is 11 bases. The germline V gene (reference sequence) provides CDR1 SGHNT and CDR2 YYREEE. The CDR3 numbers 15 residues from cysteine through phenylalanine. Only CDR3 DNA remains: 45 bases, in frame from the first base.